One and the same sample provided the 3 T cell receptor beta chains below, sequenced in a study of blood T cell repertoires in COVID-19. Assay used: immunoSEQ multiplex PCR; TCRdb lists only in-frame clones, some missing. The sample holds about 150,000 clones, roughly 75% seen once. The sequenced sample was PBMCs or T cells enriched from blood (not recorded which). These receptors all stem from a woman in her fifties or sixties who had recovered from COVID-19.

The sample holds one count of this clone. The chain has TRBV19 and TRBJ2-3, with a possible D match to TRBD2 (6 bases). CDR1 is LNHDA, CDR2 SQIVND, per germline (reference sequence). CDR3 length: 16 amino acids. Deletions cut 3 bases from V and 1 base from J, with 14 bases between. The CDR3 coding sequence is TGTGCCAGTAGTATTAGACCGGGAGAGGGCACAGATACGCAGTATTTT. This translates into CASSIRPGEGTDTQYF.

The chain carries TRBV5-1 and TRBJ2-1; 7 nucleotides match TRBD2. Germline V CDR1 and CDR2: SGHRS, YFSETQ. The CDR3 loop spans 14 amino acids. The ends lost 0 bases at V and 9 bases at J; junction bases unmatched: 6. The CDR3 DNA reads TGCGCCAGCAGCTTGGGAACAAGCGGGACTGAGCAGTTCTTC. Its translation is CASSLGTSGTEQFF.

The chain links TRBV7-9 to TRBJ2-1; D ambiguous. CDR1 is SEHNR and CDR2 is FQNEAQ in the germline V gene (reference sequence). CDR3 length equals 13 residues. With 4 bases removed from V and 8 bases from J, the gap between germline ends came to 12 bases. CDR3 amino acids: CASSSNLRYEQFF. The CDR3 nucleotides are TGTGCCAGCAGCTCCAACCTGAGGTATGAGCAGTTCTTC. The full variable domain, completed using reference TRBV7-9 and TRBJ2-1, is DTGVSQNPRHKITKRGQNVTFRCDPISEHNRLYWYRQTLGQGPEFLTYFQNEAQLEKSRLLSDRFSAERPKGSFSTLEIQRTEQGDSAMYLCASSSNLRYEQFFGPGTRLTVL.